Presented here are 8 T cell receptor beta chains from one specimen sequenced in a study of cytomegalovirus exposure and HLA in healthy donors. The PCR was carried out with 60 Vbeta primers and 13 Jbeta primers. Method: immunoSEQ multiplex PCR; TCRdb's copy keeps in-frame clones and lacks some. The sample carries about 120,000 clones, about 81% recorded once. Sequencing was performed on PBMCs. These receptors originate from a middle-aged woman in good health and CMV-seropositive.

This sequence joins TRBV4-2 and TRBJ1-1, with TRBD1 as a possible D gene (5 bases). This CDR3 has 15 residues. Trimming removed 0 bases from V and 0 bases from J, with 8 bases in between. The germline CDR1 and CDR2 sequences are LGHNA and YNFKEQ. CDR3 loop: CASSQDGHLNTEAFF. The CDR3 DNA sequence: TGTGCCAGCAGCCAAGATGGACATTTGAACACTGAAGCTTTCTTT.

This rearrangement joins TRBV5-1 to TRBJ1-6, with TRBD1 identical over 7 bases. This CDR3 is built from 18 residues. Germline assignment: CDR1 SGHRS and CDR2 YFSETQ. J lost 0 bases, V lost 4 bases, and 10 bases had no gene match. The CDR3 loop reads CASSREGAGGSYNSPLHF. In nucleotides, the CDR3 is TGCGCCAGCAGCCGCGAGGGGGCGGGCGGCTCCTATAATTCACCCCTCCACTTT.

The V call is TRBV7-2, the J call TRBJ1-5; 10 nucleotides match TRBD1. This CDR3 is 17 amino acids long. J gave up 1 base and V 5 bases, and 8 bases lay outside the gene matches. Germline CDR1 is SGHTA and CDR2 is FQGNSA. The CDR3 loop reads CASSPQPGQGSNQPQHF. The CDR3 DNA follows: TGTGCCAGCAGCCCCCAACCGGGACAGGGGAGCAATCAGCCCCAGCATTTT.

V gene TRBV28 combines with J gene TRBJ1-5; D unresolved. Looked up from germline, CDR1 is MDHEN and CDR2 is SYDVKM. This CDR3 has 14 amino acids. The V end was cut by 7 bases, the J end by 5 bases, with 15 bases between. The CDR3 nucleotides read TGTGCCAGCACCCAGGCGGGTTTGTATCAGCCCCAGCATTTT. This gives the protein CASTQAGLYQPQHF. The full variable domain, completed using reference TRBV28 and TRBJ1-5, is DVKVTQSSRYLVKRTGEKVFLECVQDMDHENMFWYRQDPGLGLRLIYFSYDVKMKEKGDIPEGYSVSREKKERFSLILESASTNQTSMYLCASTQAGLYQPQHFGDGTRLSIL.

The chain couples TRBV9 to TRBJ2-3, with TRBD2 identical over 10 bases. The CDR3 is 19 residues long. Germline values: CDR1 SGDLS, CDR2 YYNGEE. The V and J ends lost 3 bases and 1 base, in that order; junction bases with no gene match: 14. The CDR3: CASSERSGRAPVGTDTQYF. The CDR3 region has the DNA TGTGCCAGCAGCGAACGGAGCGGGAGGGCCCCTGTGGGCACAGATACGCAGTATTTT.

The chain combines TRBV11-2 with TRBJ2-7; tentative D call: TRBD2 (7 bases). From germline, CDR1 is SGHAT and CDR2 FQNNGV. V was shortened by 1 base and J by 4 bases, with 14 bases between the two germline ends. The CDR3 sequence is 15 residues long. CDR3 in amino acids: CASSLGGGRGYEQYF. The CDR3 nucleotides are TGTGCCAGCAGCTTAGGCGGGGGCCGGGGGTACGAGCAGTACTTC.

The rearrangement uses TRBV5-4 and TRBJ2-7; 12 positions agree with TRBD2. The CDR3 runs to 14 residues. Germline assignment: CDR1 SGHNT and CDR2 YYREEE (reference sequence). Germline trimming cut 5 bases from V and 1 base from J; bases unmatched to any gene: 1. The CDR3 is CASRLAGGSYEQYF. Here the CDR3 DNA reads TGTGCCAGCAGGCTAGCGGGAGGGTCCTACGAGCAGTACTTC.

V and J are TRBV4-1 and TRBJ1-5; TRBD1 might be the D (6 bases). The CDR3 length is 16 residues. The V and J ends lost 0 bases and 7 bases respectively, with 16 bases between them. Germline lookup yields CDR1 MGHRA and CDR2 YSYEKL. CDR3 bases: TGCGCCAGCAGCCAAGAAGGGTCAGGGGTGGGACAGCCCCAGCATTTT. It codes for CASSQEGSGVGQPQHF.